Listed here are 21 T cell receptor beta chains from one sample, sequenced in a study of T-cell memory formation after mild COVID-19. TCRdb itself ran the 5' RACE reads through MiXCR, one entry per CDR3 protein. Of under 700,000 distinct CDR3 sequences in the sample, around 21% were seen once. The sample was PBMCs or a T cell subset sorted from them (not recorded which). All receptors derive from an adult woman who had mild COVID-19 (a few samples of this study predate the infection). Cell type and time point are not known.

This sequence joins TRBV6-6 and TRBJ1-5, with D tentatively TRBD1 (6 bases). CDR1 MNHNY and CDR2 SVGAGI come from the germline V gene (reference sequence). The V end was cut by 10 bases, the J end by 2 bases, with 21 bases between. This CDR3 is built from 16 residues. In DNA form, the CDR3 reads TGTGCCACCCACGAGGGGGTGGGAGGGGGCAATCAGCCCCAGCATTTT. Translating it yields CATHEGVGGGNQPQHF.

This chain connects TRBV24-1 to TRBJ2-1, with 12 positions matching TRBD2. Germline CDR1 and CDR2: KGHDR and SFDVKD. Losses at the gene ends were 4 bases for V and 7 bases for J; bases not matched to a gene: 7. CDR3 length: 16 amino acids. In nucleotides, the CDR3 is TGTGCCACCAGTGACCTCCCGACTAGCGGGAGTAATGAGCAGTTCTTC. This sequence encodes CATSDLPTSGSNEQFF.

This clonotype appeared many times. J is TRBJ2-1 and V is TRBV7-3; weak D call: TRBD1 (5 bases). Trimming left V 5 bases short and J 2 bases short, with 16 bases between. The CDR3 loop spans 16 amino acids. CDR1 and CDR2 from the germline V gene are SGHTA and FQGTGA. CDR3 region: CASSLLGPIPYNEQFF. In DNA, the CDR3 is TGTGCCAGCAGCCTCTTGGGGCCCATCCCCTACAATGAGCAGTTCTTC.

V and J are TRBV30 and TRBJ2-5, with 12 bases identical to TRBD2. The junction had 8 bases not matched to a gene; V was cut back by 5 bases and J by 4 bases. The CDR3 runs to 15 residues. Germline assignment: CDR1 GTSNPN and CDR2 SVGIG (reference sequence). The CDR3, as DNA: TGTGCCTGGGGTCTGGGACTAGCGGGTTCAGAGACCCAGTACTTC. It translates to CAWGLGLAGSETQYF.

This clonotype was seen more than once but under ten times. The V call is TRBV7-2, the J call TRBJ1-2; no firm D call. V shed 0 bases and J shed 4 bases, with 12 bases lying between them. Germline V gene lookup returns CDR1 SGHTA and CDR2 FQGNSA. The CDR3 extends over 15 amino acids. The DNA for the CDR3 is TGTGCCAGCAGCTTAGCAAACGGTGAACGCTATGGCTACACCTTC. Its protein is CASSLANGERYGYTF.

This CDR3 is CASSLRQQTSGASGANVLTF. As DNA, the CDR3 is TGCGCCAGCAGCTTGCGTCAGCAGACTAGCGGGGCTTCTGGGGCCAACGTCCTGACTTTC. The rearrangement uses TRBV5-1 and TRBJ2-6, with 11 bases matching TRBD2. There are 20 residues in the CDR3. Trimming cost V 1 base and J 1 base; bases outside gene matches: 10. Germline V gives CDR1 SGHRS, CDR2 YFSETQ.

The DNA of the CDR3 is TGTGCCAGCAGAGGGGAAATGACAGATACGCAGTATTTT. As protein: CASRGEMTDTQYF. The J gene is TRBJ2-3, the V gene TRBV7-9; D perhaps matches TRBD1 (5 bases). The CDR3 sequence is 13 residues long. V was trimmed by 6 bases and J by 3 bases, leaving 10 bases between them. Germline V CDR1 and CDR2: SEHNR, FQNEAQ (reference sequence).

The rearrangement joins TRBV5-1 to TRBJ2-2; 8 nucleotides agree with TRBD1. Germline V lookup: CDR1 SGHRS, CDR2 YFSETQ. The CDR3 sequence is 15 residues long. With V trimmed by 4 bases and J by 9 bases, 11 bases remained unmatched. In nucleotides, the CDR3 is TGCGCCAGCAGCATCGTGGGGACAGGAAAAAGGGAGCTGTTTTTT. The encoded protein is CASSIVGTGKRELFF.

V usage is TRBV7-9 and J usage is TRBJ2-1; D is unclear. Germline CDR1 reads SEHNR; CDR2 reads FQNEAQ (reference sequence). The V and J ends lost 5 bases and 3 bases respectively, with 17 bases between them. This CDR3 contains 16 residues. The CDR3 region has the DNA TGTGCCAGCAGCCGCTCCGACGCCGGGCTCTACAATGAGCAGTTCTTC. Translated: CASSRSDAGLYNEQFF. Supplemented by reference TRBV7-9 and TRBJ2-1, the full variable domain reads DTGVSQNPRHKITKRGQNVTFRCDPISEHNRLYWYRQTLGQGPEFLTYFQNEAQLEKSRLLSDRFSAERPKGSFSTLEIQRTEQGDSAMYLCASSRSDAGLYNEQFFGPGTRLTVL.

This clonotype was seen ten or more times. The chain links TRBV6-2 or TRBV6-3 to TRBJ2-2; D call uncertain. Trimming took 0 bases from V and 6 from J, leaving 2 bases between them. Germline V gene sequence: CDR1 MNHEY, CDR2 SVGEGT. CDR3 length: 12 residues. The DNA for the CDR3 is TGTGCCAGCAGTTACTCCCCCGGGGAGCTGTTTTTT. Protein product: CASSYSPGELFF.

In its sample, this clonotype was seen a few times. The chain employs TRBV12-3 or TRBV12-4 and TRBJ1-2; TRBD1 might be the D (5 bases). This CDR3 is built from 15 residues. V was clipped by 5 bases and J by 3 bases, with 16 bases between them. The CDR3 here is CASSPGVGTYYGYTF. DNA of the CDR3: TGTGCCAGCAGTCCGGGGGTGGGGACTTACTATGGCTACACCTTC.

This chain uses TRBV12-3 or TRBV12-4 with TRBJ2-7; D possibly corresponds to TRBD1 (5 bases). The CDR3 sequence is 18 residues long. V lost 1 base and J 4 bases, leaving 23 bases between the germline ends. The CDR3 reads CASSLEGQGLPSSYEQYF. The CDR3 DNA is TGTGCCAGCAGTTTAGAAGGCCAGGGCCTACCCTCATCTTACGAGCAGTACTTC.

The chain recombines TRBV9 with TRBJ1-2; possible D gene TRBD1, 5 bases. The length of the CDR3 is 16 residues. Germline CDR1 is SGDLS and CDR2 is YYNGEE. Trimming shortened V by 0 bases and J by 4 bases, and 16 bases separated the two germline ends. DNA for the CDR3: TGTGCCAGCAGCGTAGTAGTACCGGGACGGGGCTATGGCTACACCTTC. Translation: CASSVVVPGRGYGYTF.

The V and J genes are TRBV24-1 and TRBJ2-1, with D possibly TRBD1 on 5 matching bases. Germline V gene sequence: CDR1 KGHDR, CDR2 SFDVKD. Trimming pared 6 bases from V and 5 bases from J, leaving 16 bases between. The CDR3 covers 15 residues. CDR3 region: CATSLRDGGHNEQFF. Written as DNA, the CDR3 is TGTGCCACCAGTCTCAGGGATGGCGGCCACAATGAGCAGTTCTTC.

This clonotype was detected a few times. The genes are TRBV2 and TRBJ2-1, with 8 bases aligning to TRBD2. Germline-derived CDR1 and CDR2 are SNHLY and FYNNEI. The length of the CDR3 is 15 residues. Trimming cost V 1 base and J 7 bases; bases outside gene matches: 6. CDR3: CASSEEGSGVNEQFF. The DNA of the CDR3 is TGTGCCAGCAGTGAAGAAGGTAGCGGGGTAAATGAGCAGTTCTTC.

The chain is built from TRBV20-1 and TRBJ2-1; D unresolved. The V and J ends lost 3 bases and 2 bases respectively, with 2 bases between them. Germline V gene sequence: CDR1 DFQATT, CDR2 SNEGSKA (reference sequence). The CDR3 length is 11 residues. This chain's CDR3 is CSASPYNEQFF. Here the CDR3 DNA reads TGCAGTGCTAGTCCCTACAATGAGCAGTTCTTC.

This clonotype was observed a few times. The chain is built from TRBV12-3 or TRBV12-4 and TRBJ1-1, with 7 bases fitting TRBD1. V shed 3 bases and J 2 bases; nucleotides not matched to a gene: 12. The CDR3 has 17 amino acids. Here the CDR3 reads CASSFMPPGGLNTEAFF. The CDR3 nucleotides are TGTGCCAGCAGTTTTATGCCCCCAGGGGGTCTTAACACTGAAGCTTTCTTT.

V and J are TRBV4-2 and TRBJ1-1; 10 bases line up with TRBD1. Germline-derived CDR1 and CDR2 are LGHNA and YNFKEQ. The CDR3 sequence is 18 residues long. After removal of 0 bases from V and 2 bases from J, the junction contained 9 bases not matched to a gene. The CDR3 bases are TGTGCCAGCAGCCAAGATGGATGGGAGACAGGGGGCAACACTGAAGCTTTCTTT. Translating it yields CASSQDGWETGGNTEAFF.

This clonotype was seen only a few times. The chain employs TRBV5-4 and TRBJ1-4; the D gene is possibly TRBD1 (6 bases). V lost 4 bases to trimming and J lost 8 bases, with 12 bases between them. The germline CDR1 and CDR2 sequences are SGHNT and YYREEE (reference sequence). The CDR3 extends over 13 amino acids. The chain's CDR3 is CASSTGTREKLFF. In DNA, the CDR3 is TGTGCCAGCAGCACCGGGACAAGGGAAAAACTGTTTTTT.

In this sample, this clonotype turned up a few times. CDR3 bases: TGTGCCAGCAGTTCCGGAGGATTGTCTAACTATGGCTACACCTTC. It codes for CASSSGGLSNYGYTF. V and J are TRBV6-5 and TRBJ1-2, with unresolved D. Germline V gene data show CDR1 as MNHEY and CDR2 as SVGAGI. V was pared by 4 bases and J by 0 bases, with 12 bases between. The CDR3 length is 15 residues.

J is TRBJ2-7 and V is TRBV7-9; TRBD1 matches at 10 bases. CDR1 is SEHNR, CDR2 FQNEAQ, per germline (reference sequence). The trim removed 5 bases at V and 7 bases at J, leaving 11 bases unmatched. The CDR3 has 15 amino acids. CDR3 bases: TGTGCCAGCAGCGGGCCGAGACAGGGGGCGGATGAGCAGTACTTC. Amino acids: CASSGPRQGADEQYF.